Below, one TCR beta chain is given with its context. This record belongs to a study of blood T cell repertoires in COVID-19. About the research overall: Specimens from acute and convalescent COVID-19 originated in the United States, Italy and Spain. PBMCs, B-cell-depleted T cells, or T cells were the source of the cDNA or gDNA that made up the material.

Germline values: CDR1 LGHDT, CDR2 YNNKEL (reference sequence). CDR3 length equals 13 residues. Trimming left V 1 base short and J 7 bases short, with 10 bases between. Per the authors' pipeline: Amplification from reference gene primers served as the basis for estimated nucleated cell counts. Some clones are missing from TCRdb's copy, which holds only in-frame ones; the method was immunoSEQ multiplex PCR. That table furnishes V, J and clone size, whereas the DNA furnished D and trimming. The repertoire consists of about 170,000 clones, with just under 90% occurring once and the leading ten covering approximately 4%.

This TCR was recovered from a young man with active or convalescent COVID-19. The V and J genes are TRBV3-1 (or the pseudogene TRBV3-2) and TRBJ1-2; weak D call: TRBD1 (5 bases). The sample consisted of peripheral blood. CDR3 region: CASSQVDSGGYTF. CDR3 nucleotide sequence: TGTGCCAGCAGCCAAGTCGACAGTGGTGGCTACACCTTC.